This record concerns one TCR beta chain sequence. What it binds is not known. These data come from a study of response to subunit inactivated influenza vaccine. From the RT-PCR reads, TCRdb called clonotypes with MiXCR, one entry per CDR3 protein. This table holds around 850,000 distinct CDR3 sequences, around 20% found once. Study-wide results and limits: That few new T cells are recruited by each seasonal influenza vaccination was the authors' suggestion.

The source was PBMCs from blood, collected around 5 days after vaccination. The receptor's source is a man aged 50 to 59 who received an inactivated influenza vaccine.

CDR3 residues: CASSQNDLGEQYF. The CDR3 DNA reads TGTGCCAGCAGCCAAAATGACTTGGGCGAGCAGTACTTC. The V gene is TRBV3-1, the J gene TRBJ2-7; no firm D call. Germline V gives CDR1 LGHDT, CDR2 YNNKEL (reference sequence). V was trimmed by 2 bases and J by 6 bases, leaving 11 bases between them. The CDR3 is made up of 13 amino acids.